These 27 T cell receptor beta chains were sequenced from one sample in a study of regulatory T cells in long-lasting Graves disease. Combining iRepertoire HTBI primers with Arm-PCR of CDR3 regions, the authors built TCR beta libraries. TCRdb fed the multiplex PCR reads into MiXCR, producing one record per CDR3 protein. The sample shows about 220,000 distinct CDR3 sequences, roughly 18% of them seen only once. Time point meaning: newly diagnosed GD, antithyroid drugs for less than 3 months. PBMC RNA served as the TCR library source. Sequences were derived from peripheral blood mononuclear cells (PBMCs), sampled at new diagnosis, from a patient treated with antithyroid drugs. The receptor source for this set is a female donor with Graves disease.

With regard to this clonotype: This may stem from a read error, because a much larger clone lies one nucleotide away. The chain links TRBV7-6 to TRBJ2-1; 11 positions agree with TRBD2. The CDR3 consists of 13 residues. Germline-derived CDR1 and CDR2 are SGHVS and FNYEAQ. Trimming at V came to 5 bases and at J to 9 bases, leaving 3 bases not matched to a gene. The CDR3 DNA reads as TGTGCCAGCAGCCCCGGACTAGCGGGTGAGCAGTTCTTC. It specifies CASSPGLAGEQFF.

This clonotype was detected many times. The chain employs TRBV28 and TRBJ1-4; D remains unclear. V dropped 5 bases and J dropped 4 bases, with 5 bases sitting between them. CDR1 and CDR2 (germline): MDHEN, SYDVKM. CDR3 length equals 12 residues. The CDR3 sequence: CASSTGNEKLFF. CDR3 DNA: TGTGCCAGCAGTACCGGTAATGAAAAACTGTTTTTT.

This clonotype has a count of ten or more. The chain employs TRBV19 and TRBJ2-7; TRBD1 matches 7 bases. CDR1 is LNHDA and CDR2 is SQIVND in the germline V gene (reference sequence). This CDR3 region has 14 residues. After removal of 6 bases from V and 3 bases from J, the junction contained 8 bases not matched to a gene. The CDR3 DNA reads TGTGCCAGTAGCAACAGGGGAAGGGGCTACGAGCAGTACTTC. Residues: CASSNRGRGYEQYF.

The rearrangement uses TRBV9 and TRBJ2-1, with D maybe TRBD2 (7 bases). The CDR3 extends over 17 amino acids. V lost 0 bases and J 5 bases, leaving 18 bases between the germline ends. CDR1 SGDLS and CDR2 YYNGEE come from the germline V gene. This CDR3 is CASSVDEGRGTNNEQFF. CDR3 sequence (DNA): TGTGCCAGCAGCGTAGACGAGGGGAGGGGGACTAACAATGAGCAGTTCTTC.

With respect to this clonotype: Just one base apart from a much larger clone, this may be a read error. The CDR3 reads CSASSLAENEQYF. The CDR3 nucleotides are TGCAGTGCTAGCTCCCTAGCGGAGAATGAGCAGTACTTC. The chain recombines TRBV20-1 with TRBJ2-7; 7 bases align to TRBD2. J gave up 7 bases and V 3 bases, and 9 bases lay outside the gene matches. The germline V gene has CDR1 DFQATT and CDR2 SNEGSKA (reference sequence). The CDR3 is 13 amino acids.

This clonotype was detected ten times or more. The gene calls are TRBV5-5 and TRBJ1-1; D remains ambiguous. Germline assignment: CDR1 SGHKS and CDR2 YYEKEE (reference sequence). This CDR3 is 11 amino acids long. The V end lost 0 bases, the J end lost 10 bases, and 7 bases lay between the germline ends. The CDR3 reads CASSLGWVAFF. DNA of the CDR3: TGTGCCAGCAGCTTGGGCTGGGTAGCTTTCTTT.

This clonotype was detected many times. This chain joins TRBV25-1 and TRBJ1-4, with D hard to call. Per germline, CDR1 MGHDK and CDR2 SYGVNS. Trimming took 1 base from V and 6 from J, leaving 6 bases between them. This CDR3 has 13 residues. The CDR3 sequence is CASSEWTDEKLFF. The CDR3, as DNA: TGTGCCAGCAGTGAATGGACGGATGAAAAACTGTTTTTT.

This clonotype was seen ten or more times. V is TRBV24-1 and J is TRBJ1-5; no clear D. V lost 0 bases and J 6 bases, leaving 8 bases between the germline ends. Germline V gene lookup returns CDR1 KGHDR and CDR2 SFDVKD. The CDR3 loop spans 14 amino acids. In nucleotides, the CDR3 is TGTGCCACCAGTGATTTGAGGACGGGTCAGCCCCAGCATTTT. It codes for CATSDLRTGQPQHF.

This clonotype occurred many times. The chain joins TRBV29-1 to TRBJ2-7, with a tentative D call TRBD1 (6 bases). Germline values: CDR1 SQVTM, CDR2 ANQGSEA. CDR3 length: 15 amino acids. Trimming removed 0 bases from V and 2 bases from J, with 14 bases in between. CDR3 protein: CSVEDSGTRPYEQYF. The CDR3 nucleotides are TGCAGCGTTGAAGACTCCGGGACAAGGCCCTACGAGCAGTACTTC.

This clonotype has ten or more counts. The gene calls are TRBV29-1 and TRBJ2-3; D remains unclear. Trimming took 3 bases from V and 2 from J, leaving 15 bases between them. The CDR3 consists of 15 residues. The V gene's germline CDR1 is SQVTM and CDR2 ANQGSEA. CDR3 in DNA: TGCAGCGTTGACGACCCCACCTCTCTCACAGATACGCAGTATTTT. Amino acid sequence: CSVDDPTSLTDTQYF.

J is TRBJ2-5 and V is TRBV11-2; D ambiguous. The CDR3 is 14 residues long. CDR1 is SGHAT, CDR2 FQNNGV, per germline. Trimming took off 1 base at V and 1 base at J, with 7 bases between the two ends. Here the CDR3 reads CASSLVLVQETQYF. DNA of the CDR3: TGTGCCAGCAGCTTAGTCCTAGTCCAAGAGACCCAGTACTTC.

In its sample, this clonotype was seen many times. The chain has TRBV7-8 and TRBJ2-1; 7 bases are shared with TRBD1. The J call is doubtful: the DNA matches TRBJ2-7 better. Germline V lookup: CDR1 SGHVS, CDR2 FQNEAQ. The CDR3 sequence is 15 residues long. DNA of the CDR3: TGTGCCAGCAGCTATACCCTAGGACAGGACTACGAGCAGTACTTC. It is translated as CASSYTLGQDYEQYF.

This clonotype was seen repeatedly, ten times or more. This chain joins TRBV12-3 or TRBV12-4 and TRBJ1-4; D unclear. V lost 6 bases, J lost 0 bases, and 8 bases lay in between. This CDR3 comprises 14 residues. The CDR3 protein is CASSLTPTNEKLFF. CDR3 sequence (DNA): TGTGCCAGCAGCTTGACTCCAACTAATGAAAAACTGTTTTTT.

This clonotype was observed many times. The gene calls are TRBV2 and TRBJ2-6; 7 nucleotides line up with TRBD1. V shed 3 bases and J 0 bases; nucleotides not matched to a gene: 8. The CDR3 is made up of 18 amino acids. Germline V CDR1 and CDR2: SNHLY, FYNNEI. The DNA for the CDR3 is TGTGCCAGCAGTGACTCCGGACAGGCCTTCTCTGGGGCCAACGTCCTGACTTTC. Translation: CASSDSGQAFSGANVLTF.

There are many counts of this clonotype. The V and J genes are TRBV12-3 or TRBV12-4 and TRBJ1-4; 8 positions agree with TRBD1. V shed 5 bases and J 0 bases; nucleotides not matched to a gene: 5. This CDR3 contains 16 residues. CDR3 nucleotides: TGTGCCAGCAGTCTCGGACAGGGAGCAACTAATGAAAAACTGTTTTTT. Protein product: CASSLGQGATNEKLFF.

This clonotype was picked up many times. J is TRBJ1-2 and V is TRBV14; 11 nucleotides align to TRBD1. Germline trimming cut 5 bases from V and 7 bases from J; bases unmatched to any gene: 3. The length of the CDR3 is 13 residues. Germline CDR1 reads SGHDN; CDR2 reads FVKESK. The DNA for the CDR3 is TGTGCCAGCAGCTTCGGGACAGGGGGTGGCTACACCTTC. Protein: CASSFGTGGGYTF.

In this sample, this clonotype turned up many times. The chain couples TRBV27 to TRBJ2-3; perhaps TRBD1 as D (6 bases). CDR3 length: 15 residues. V gave up 5 bases and J gave up 2 bases, with 14 bases separating them. CDR1 is MNHEY and CDR2 is SMNVEV in the germline V gene (reference sequence). As DNA, the CDR3 is TGTGCCAGCAGTCCCGGTGGACAGTTCACAGATACGCAGTATTTT. It is translated as CASSPGGQFTDTQYF.

This clonotype has just a few counts. The chain combines TRBV20-1 with TRBJ2-7; tentative D call: TRBD1 (7 bases). Looked up from germline, CDR1 is DFQATT and CDR2 is SNEGSKA (reference sequence). The V end was cut by 2 bases, the J end by 4 bases, with 15 bases between. The CDR3 spans 14 residues. In nucleotides, the CDR3 is TGCAGTGCTAGAAGCAGGGGGAGGCCTTACGAGCAGTACTTC. Protein product: CSARSRGRPYEQYF.

This clonotype turned up a few times. The CDR3: CASSPRMAEMPGNTIYF. The CDR3 nucleotides read TGTGCCAGCTCACCACGAATGGCGGAAATGCCTGGAAACACCATATATTTT. The chain carries TRBV18 and TRBJ1-3, with unresolved D. From germline, CDR1 is KGHSH and CDR2 LQKENI. This CDR3 region has 17 residues. V was clipped by 1 base and J by 2 bases, with 15 bases between them.

This clonotype was observed many times. The chain has TRBV7-2 and TRBJ2-1; a weak D match, TRBD2 (6 bases). The CDR3 spans 16 residues. Trimming removed 4 bases from V and 12 bases from J, with 25 bases in between. The germline gives CDR1 SGHTA, CDR2 FQGNSA. The CDR3 loop reads CASSSAGRVLTTRQFF. The CDR3, as DNA: TGTGCCAGCAGCTCAGCGGGCAGGGTGCTCACTACCCGGCAGTTCTTC.

This clonotype was seen ten or more times. The V gene is TRBV28, the J gene TRBJ2-3; TRBD2 is a possible D gene (7 bases). The CDR3 extends over 15 amino acids. Trimming took off 2 bases at V and 1 base at J, with 10 bases between the two ends. The germline gives CDR1 MDHEN, CDR2 SYDVKM. DNA of the CDR3: TGTGCCAGCAGTTTAAGGGGGAGGGGCACAGATACGCAGTATTTT. Its translation: CASSLRGRGTDTQYF.

This clonotype was observed many times. V usage is TRBV10-2 and J usage is TRBJ1-4; D gene unclear. The CDR3 loop spans 15 amino acids. Germline CDR1 reads WSHSY; CDR2 reads SAAADI. Trimming left V 2 bases short and J 1 base short, with 8 bases between. Here the CDR3 DNA reads TGCGCCAGCAGTGAGGAGGGCGTAACTAATGAAAAACTGTTTTTT. It yields the protein CASSEEGVTNEKLFF.

There are many counts of this clonotype. The rearrangement links TRBV7-6 to TRBJ2-6; 9 bases map to TRBD2. CDR3 length: 18 residues. In germline, CDR1 is SGHVS, CDR2 FNYEAQ. J gave up 0 bases and V 10 bases, and 13 bases lay outside the gene matches. Written as DNA, the CDR3 is TGTGCCACCCTGAAACTAGCGGGCTTTAGCTCTGGGGCCAACGTCCTGACTTTC. Protein product: CATLKLAGFSSGANVLTF.

This clonotype occurred many times. The chain has TRBV7-2 and TRBJ2-1, with no clear D. From germline, CDR1 is SGHTA and CDR2 FQGNSA. Trimming removed 1 base at V and 4 bases at J, with 11 bases between. CDR3 length: 15 residues. CDR3: CASSLDMGIYNEQFF. The DNA for the CDR3 is TGTGCCAGCAGCTTAGATATGGGAATATACAATGAGCAGTTCTTC. Combining the CDR3 with reference TRBV7-2 and TRBJ2-1 gives the whole variable domain GAGVSQSPSNKVTEKGKDVELRCDPISGHTALYWYRQSLGQGLEFLIYFQGNSAPDKSGLPSDRFSAERTGGSVSTLTIQRTQQEDSAVYLCASSLDMGIYNEQFFGPGTRLTVL.

This clonotype was observed many times. The J gene is TRBJ1-5, the V gene TRBV10-2; unclear D gene. Between the trimmed V and J ends, which lost 7 bases and 3 bases, there was a span of 10 bases. The CDR3 consists of 13 residues. Germline assignment: CDR1 WSHSY and CDR2 SAAADI. The CDR3 is CASTYGNNQPQHF. In DNA, the CDR3 is TGCGCCAGCACGTACGGCAACAATCAGCCCCAGCATTTT.

This clonotype occurred many times. CDR3 sequence (DNA): TGTGCCAGCATGCGGGGGCTCGATAACAATGAGCAGTTCTTC. Its protein is CASMRGLDNNEQFF. The chain recombines TRBV5-5 with TRBJ2-1; D may be TRBD2 (7 bases). The V end was cut by 6 bases, the J end by 5 bases, with 15 bases between. The CDR3 is made up of 14 amino acids. Germline V gene data show CDR1 as SGHKS and CDR2 as YYEKEE (reference sequence).

Ten or more counts support this clonotype. This chain uses TRBV18 with TRBJ2-5; TRBD1 is a possible D gene (5 bases). Germline loops: CDR1 KGHSH, CDR2 LQKENI. Trimming took off 3 bases at V and 4 bases at J, with 15 bases between the two ends. The CDR3 has 15 residues. The CDR3 sequence is CASSPRQGGGETQYF. DNA for the CDR3: TGTGCCAGCTCACCTCGCCAGGGTGGCGGAGAGACCCAGTACTTC.